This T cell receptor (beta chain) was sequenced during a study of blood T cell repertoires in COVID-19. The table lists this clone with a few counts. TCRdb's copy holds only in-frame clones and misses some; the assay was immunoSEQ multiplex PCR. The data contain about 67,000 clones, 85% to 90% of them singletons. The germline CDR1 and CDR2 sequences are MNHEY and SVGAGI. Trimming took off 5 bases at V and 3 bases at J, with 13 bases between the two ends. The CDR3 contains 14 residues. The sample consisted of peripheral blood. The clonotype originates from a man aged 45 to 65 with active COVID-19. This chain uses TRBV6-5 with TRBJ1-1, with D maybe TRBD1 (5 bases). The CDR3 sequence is CASSRTTVYTEAFF. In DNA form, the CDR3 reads TGTGCCAGCAGTCGTACGACAGTTTACACTGAAGCTTTCTTT.